This T cell receptor (beta chain) stems from a study of T cells in Graves' hyperthyroidism and ophthalmopathy. Germline V lookup: CDR1 DFQATT, CDR2 SNEGSKA (reference sequence). The CDR3 is 13 residues long. Between the trimmed V and J ends, which lost 5 bases and 5 bases, there was a span of 12 bases. Isolation of PBMCs was performed on around 10 ml fresh peripheral blood. Authors of the study amplified TCR beta CDR3 regions from RNA transcripts. The study used the HTBI primer set for a first-round RT-PCR of the TCR CDR3. TCRdb redid the calling of the multiplex PCR reads with MiXCR, one entry per CDR3 protein. Of 300,000 to 350,000 distinct CDR3 sequences listed, roughly 17% are singletons.

The chain has TRBV20-1 and TRBJ1-4; D gene unclear. Specimen: blood. This receptor was identified in a man younger than 40 with Graves' hyperthyroidism. The CDR3 protein is CSAPGPGNEKLFF. CDR3 sequence (DNA): TGCAGTGCTCCGGGCCCTGGCAATGAAAAACTGTTTTTT.